This T cell receptor (beta chain) is from a study of T cells after yellow fever vaccination. TCRdb redid the calling of the 5' RACE reads with MiXCR, one entry per CDR3 protein. This table holds approximately 550,000 distinct CDR3 sequences, around 21% found once. Germline-derived CDR1 and CDR2 are SNHLY and FYNNEI. V dropped 6 bases and J dropped 5 bases, with 13 bases sitting between them. This CDR3 spans 14 amino acids. This clonotype was counted only a few times. V and J are TRBV2 and TRBJ1-4; D call uncertain. The source was PBMCs, collected 15 days after the yellow fever booster vaccination. The sequence was collected from a man aged 30 to 45 who received the YFV17D yellow fever vaccine. Written as DNA, the CDR3 is TGTGCCAGCAGCGGCGGCAGATTAAATGAAAAACTGTTTTTT. Translated, it gives CASSGGRLNEKLFF.